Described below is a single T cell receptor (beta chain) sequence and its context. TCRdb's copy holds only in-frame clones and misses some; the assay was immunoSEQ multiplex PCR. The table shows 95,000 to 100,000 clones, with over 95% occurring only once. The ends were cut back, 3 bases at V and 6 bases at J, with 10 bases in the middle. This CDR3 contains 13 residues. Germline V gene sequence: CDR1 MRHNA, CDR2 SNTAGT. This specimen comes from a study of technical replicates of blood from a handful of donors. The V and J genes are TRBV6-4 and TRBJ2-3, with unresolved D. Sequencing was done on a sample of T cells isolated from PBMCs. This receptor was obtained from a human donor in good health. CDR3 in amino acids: CASSDQYLDTQYF. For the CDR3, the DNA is TGTGCCAGCAGTGATCAGTATCTCGATACGCAGTATTTT.